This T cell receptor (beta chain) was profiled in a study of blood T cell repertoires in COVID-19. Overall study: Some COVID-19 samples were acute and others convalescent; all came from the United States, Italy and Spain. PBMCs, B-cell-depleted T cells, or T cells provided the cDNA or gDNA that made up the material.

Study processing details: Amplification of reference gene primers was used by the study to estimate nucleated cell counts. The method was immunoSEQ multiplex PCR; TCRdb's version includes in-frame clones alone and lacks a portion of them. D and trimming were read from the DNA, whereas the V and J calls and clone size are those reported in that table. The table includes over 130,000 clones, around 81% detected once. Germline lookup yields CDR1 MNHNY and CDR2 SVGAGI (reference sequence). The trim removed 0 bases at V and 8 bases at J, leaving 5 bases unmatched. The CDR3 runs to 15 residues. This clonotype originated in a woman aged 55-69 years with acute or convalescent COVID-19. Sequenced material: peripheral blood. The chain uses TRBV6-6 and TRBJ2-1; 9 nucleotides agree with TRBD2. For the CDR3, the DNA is TGTGCCAGCAGTTACTCTGCGGGAGGGGGGGATGAGCAGTTCTTC. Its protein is CASSYSAGGGDEQFF.